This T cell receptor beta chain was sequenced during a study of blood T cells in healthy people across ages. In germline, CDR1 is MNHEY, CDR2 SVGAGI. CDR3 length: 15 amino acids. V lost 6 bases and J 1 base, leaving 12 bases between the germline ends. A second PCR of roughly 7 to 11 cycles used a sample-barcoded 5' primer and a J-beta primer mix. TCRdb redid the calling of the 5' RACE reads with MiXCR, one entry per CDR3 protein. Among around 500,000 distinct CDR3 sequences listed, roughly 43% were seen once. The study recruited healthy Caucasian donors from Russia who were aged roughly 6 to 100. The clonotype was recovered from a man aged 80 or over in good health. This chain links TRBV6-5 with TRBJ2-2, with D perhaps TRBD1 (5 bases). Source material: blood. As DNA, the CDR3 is TGTGCCAGCAGGCCTAACGGACAGAACACCGGGGAGCTGTTTTTT. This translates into CASRPNGQNTGELFF.